Shown below are 10 T cell receptor beta chains from a single sample sequenced in a study of blood T cell repertoires in COVID-19. Generated by immunoSEQ multiplex PCR, the TCRdb table keeps only in-frame clones and is missing some. The sample has roughly 250,000 clones, 80% to 90% seen once. Material for sequencing was PBMCs or T cells enriched from blood (not recorded which). These TCRs come from a woman in her 30s who had recovered from COVID-19.

The J gene is TRBJ1-2, the V gene TRBV5-4; 7 bases align to TRBD1. Trimming cost V 4 bases and J 6 bases; bases outside gene matches: 6. This CDR3 has 13 residues. Germline CDR1 is SGHNT and CDR2 is YYREEE (reference sequence). The CDR3 spells CASSMTGSDGYTF. The DNA of the CDR3 is TGTGCCAGCAGCATGACAGGGTCCGATGGCTACACCTTC.

In DNA, the CDR3 is TGTGCCAGCAGTGCGCCAGGGGTTATTTCAAACTATGGCTACACCTTC. This gives the protein CASSAPGVISNYGYTF. V is TRBV25-1 and J is TRBJ1-2; D possibly corresponds to TRBD1 (6 bases). The length of the CDR3 is 16 residues. V lost 4 bases and J lost 2, with 17 bases in between. Germline CDR1 reads MGHDK; CDR2 reads SYGVNS.

This clone was counted once. The chain uses TRBV18 and TRBJ1-1; D might be TRBD1 (5 bases). The CDR3 is 14 residues long. Germline CDR1 KGHSH, CDR2 LQKENI. The germline V and J ends were trimmed by 8 bases and 1 base, with 14 bases remaining between them. This CDR3 is CASTGWGGNTEAFF. In nucleotides, the CDR3 is TGTGCCAGCACGGGCTGGGGGGGGAACACTGAAGCTTTCTTT. The complete variable domain, with remaining parts taken from reference TRBV18 and TRBJ1-1, reads NAGVMQNPRHLVRRRGQEARLRCSPMKGHSHVYWYRQLPEEGLKFMVYLQKENIIDESGMPKERFSAEFPKEGPSILRIQQVVRGDSAAYFCASTGWGGNTEAFFGQGTRLTVV.

The gene calls are TRBV18 and TRBJ1-1; D possibly corresponds to TRBD1 (6 bases). Germline values: CDR1 KGHSH, CDR2 LQKENI. V lost 6 bases to trimming and J lost 1 base, with 9 bases between them. This CDR3 is 13 amino acids long. The CDR3 reads CASSRGRNTEAFF. For the CDR3, the DNA is TGTGCCAGCTCGCGGGGGCGGAACACTGAAGCTTTCTTT.

A single count supports this clone. The CDR3 coding sequence is TGTGCCAGCAGTTTGGGCCACGCGAGTGGCTACACCTTC. The encoded protein is CASSLGHASGYTF. The chain has TRBV28 and TRBJ1-2; D is ambiguous. The germline V and J ends were trimmed by 3 bases and 7 bases, with 12 bases remaining between them. The CDR3 length is 13 residues. The V gene's germline CDR1 is MDHEN and CDR2 SYDVKM.

The V gene is TRBV7-9, the J gene TRBJ2-7, with D tentatively TRBD2 (6 bases). This CDR3 comprises 16 residues. CDR1 SEHNR and CDR2 FQNEAQ come from the germline V gene (reference sequence). The V end was cut by 2 bases, the J end by 0 bases, with 14 bases between. CDR3 coding DNA: TGTGCCAGCAGCTTATTTTGGGGAGGCTCCTCCTACGAGCAGTACTTC. Translation gives CASSLFWGGSSYEQYF.

The chain is built from TRBV18 and TRBJ1-1; the D is unclear. Per germline, CDR1 KGHSH and CDR2 LQKENI. V dropped 1 base and J dropped 5 bases, with 17 bases sitting between them. The CDR3 covers 16 residues. The CDR3 here is CASSPQRPGIKTEAFF. DNA of the CDR3: TGTGCCAGCTCACCACAGAGGCCGGGTATTAAGACTGAAGCTTTCTTT.

The chain combines TRBV5-1 with TRBJ1-1; 7 nucleotides agree with TRBD1. With 3 bases clipped from V and 3 bases from J, the junction kept 8 bases outside the gene matches. Looked up from germline, CDR1 is SGHRS and CDR2 is YFSETQ. The CDR3 consists of 15 residues. The CDR3, as DNA: TGCGCCAGCAGCTCTAACAGGGGTGGGGACACTGAAGCTTTCTTT. The encoded protein is CASSSNRGGDTEAFF.

The chain uses TRBV7-6 and TRBJ2-7; D possibly corresponds to TRBD1 (7 bases). The germline V gene encodes CDR1 SGHVS and CDR2 FNYEAQ. V was trimmed by 5 bases and J by 0 bases, leaving 20 bases between them. The CDR3 contains 17 residues. CDR3 coding DNA: TGTGCCAGCAGCCCGTCGGGGGACAGTGTAATCTCCTACGAGCAGTACTTC. As protein: CASSPSGDSVISYEQYF.

This chain connects TRBV19 to TRBJ2-3; 9 bases are a match to TRBD1. Germline trimming cut 3 bases from V and 6 bases from J; bases unmatched to any gene: 7. CDR1 and CDR2 (germline): LNHDA, SQIVND (reference sequence). The CDR3 extends over 15 amino acids. CDR3 nucleotides: TGTGCCAGTAGTATTGGGACAGGGTTTATGGATACGCAGTATTTT. Its protein is CASSIGTGFMDTQYF.